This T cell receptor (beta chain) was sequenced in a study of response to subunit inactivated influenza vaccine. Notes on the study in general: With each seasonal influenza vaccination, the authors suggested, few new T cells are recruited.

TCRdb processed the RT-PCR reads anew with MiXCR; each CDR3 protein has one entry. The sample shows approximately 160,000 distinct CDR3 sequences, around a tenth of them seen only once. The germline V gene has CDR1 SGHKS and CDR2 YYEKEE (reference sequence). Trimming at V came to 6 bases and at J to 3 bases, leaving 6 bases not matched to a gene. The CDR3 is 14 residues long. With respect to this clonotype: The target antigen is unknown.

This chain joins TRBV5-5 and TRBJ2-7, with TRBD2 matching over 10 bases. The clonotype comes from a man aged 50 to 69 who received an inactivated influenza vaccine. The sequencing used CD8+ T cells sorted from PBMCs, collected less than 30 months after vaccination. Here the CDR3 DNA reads TGTGCCAGCACGTACGGGACTAGCGTCTACGAGCAGTACTTC. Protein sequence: CASTYGTSVYEQYF.